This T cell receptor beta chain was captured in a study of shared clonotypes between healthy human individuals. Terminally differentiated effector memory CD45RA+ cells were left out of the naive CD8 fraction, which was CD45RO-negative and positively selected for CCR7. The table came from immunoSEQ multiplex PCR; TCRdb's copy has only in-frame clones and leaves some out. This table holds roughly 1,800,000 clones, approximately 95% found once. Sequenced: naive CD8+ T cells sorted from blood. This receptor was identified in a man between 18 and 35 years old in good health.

CDR3 sequence: CASSVGGTINYGYTF. The CDR3 DNA reads TGTGCCAGCAGCGTAGGTGGGACGATTAACTATGGCTACACCTTC. This chain links TRBV9 with TRBJ1-2; possible D gene TRBD1, 5 bases. The CDR3 length is 15 residues. Trimming shortened V by 0 bases and J by 1 base, and 10 bases separated the two germline ends. The germline V gene encodes CDR1 SGDLS and CDR2 YYNGEE.